This T cell receptor beta chain was captured in a study of blood T cells in healthy people across ages. General study results and limits: In long-lived donors, naive CD4+ cell counts and diversity exceeded those of aged donors. The percentage of naive T cells correlated strongly with TCR beta diversity.

About this clonotype: The antigen remains undetermined.

Combining a sample-barcoded 5' primer with a J-beta primer mix, a second PCR ran for about 7 to 11 cycles. TCRdb called the 5' RACE reads again in MiXCR, with one record for every CDR3 protein. The sample has around 1.7 million distinct CDR3 sequences; about 28% are singletons. The CDR3 covers 17 residues. The germline V gene encodes CDR1 MGHRA and CDR2 YSYEKL. V gave up 0 bases and J gave up 2 bases; unmatched junction bases: 5. This chain connects TRBV4-1 to TRBJ2-3; 10 positions match TRBD2. This clonotype originated in a woman aged 30 to 39 in good health. Sequencing was performed on blood. This chain's CDR3 is CASSQDTSGVSTDTQYF. The CDR3 bases are TGCGCCAGCAGCCAAGATACTAGCGGGGTCTCCACAGATACGCAGTATTTT.